The clone carrying this TCR beta chain has a handful of counts. Antigen specificity is unknown. The authors ran a second PCR of 7 to 11 cycles using a sample-barcoded 5' primer and a J-beta primer mix. TCRdb used MiXCR to reprocess the 5' RACE reads, holding one entry per CDR3 protein. The sample includes under 1 million distinct CDR3 sequences, under 45% of them seen just once. This sample was included in a study of blood T cells in healthy people across ages. Findings of the study overall: It was the long-lived donors that had more naive CD4+ cells and higher diversity than aged donors.

The CDR3 has 15 amino acids. Germline-derived CDR1 and CDR2 are SEHNR and FQNEAQ (reference sequence). This chain uses TRBV7-9 with TRBJ2-4; D is perhaps TRBD1 or TRBD2 (5 bases each). Matching the DNA end better, TRBJ2-7 makes the J call doubtful. The specimen was blood. The sequence came from a man aged 55 to 70 in good health. The CDR3 here is CASSPTVGGFHEQYF. CDR3 coding DNA: TGTGCCAGCAGCCCCACGGTTGGGGGTTTCCACGAGCAGTACTTC.